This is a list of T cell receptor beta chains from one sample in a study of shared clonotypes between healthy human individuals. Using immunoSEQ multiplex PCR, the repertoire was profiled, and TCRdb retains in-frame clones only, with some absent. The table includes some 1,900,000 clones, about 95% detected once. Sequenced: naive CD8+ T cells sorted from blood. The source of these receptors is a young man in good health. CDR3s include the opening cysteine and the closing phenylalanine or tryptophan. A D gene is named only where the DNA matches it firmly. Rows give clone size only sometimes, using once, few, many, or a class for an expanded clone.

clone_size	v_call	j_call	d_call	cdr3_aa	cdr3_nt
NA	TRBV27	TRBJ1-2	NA	CASSFGGGYGYTF	TGTGCCAGCAGTTTCGGAGGGGGCTATGGCTACACCTTC
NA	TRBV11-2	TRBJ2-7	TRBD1	CASSSGTGAYEQYF	TGTGCCAGCAGCTCCGGGACAGGAGCCTACGAGCAGTACTTC
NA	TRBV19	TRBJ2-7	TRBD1	CASSTGTGTTYEQYF	TGTGCCAGTAGTACCGGGACAGGCACCACCTACGAGCAGTACTTC
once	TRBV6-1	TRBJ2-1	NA	CASKVWDRLYNEQFF	TGTGCCAGCAAAGTCTGGGATAGGTTGTACAATGAGCAGTTCTTC
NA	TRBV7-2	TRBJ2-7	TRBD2	CASSLVLREASYEQYF	TGTGCCAGCAGCTTAGTTCTGCGGGAGGCCTCCTACGAGCAGTACTTC
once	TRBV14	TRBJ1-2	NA	CASSQDLRDPDGYTF	TGTGCCAGCAGCCAAGACCTCAGGGATCCGGATGGCTACACCTTC
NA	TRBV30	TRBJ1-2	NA	CAWTDRTRGYTF	TGTGCCTGGACCGACAGGACGAGGGGCTACACCTTC
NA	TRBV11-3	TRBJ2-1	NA	CASSWMGAGYNEQFF	TGTGCCAGCAGCTGGATGGGGGCGGGGTACAATGAGCAGTTCTTC
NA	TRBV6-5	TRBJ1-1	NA	CASMAIERGEAFF	TGTGCCAGCATGGCGATCGAACGGGGTGAAGCTTTCTTT
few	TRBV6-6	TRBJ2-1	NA	CASSYLTSDEQFF	TGTGCCAGCAGTTACTTGACGTCCGATGAGCAGTTCTTC